These 10 T cell receptor beta chains share one sample of origin, sequenced in a study of cytomegalovirus exposure and HLA in healthy donors. Produced via immunoSEQ multiplex PCR; TCRdb's table is partial and in-frame only. The sample shows approximately 150,000 clones, approximately 88% of them seen only once. Sequencing was performed on PBMCs. The receptors were sampled from a man in his late teens or twenties in good health and CMV-seropositive.

The chain has TRBV5-5 and TRBJ2-2, with 12 positions matching TRBD1. The CDR3 length is 16 residues. Trimming took 2 bases from V and 8 from J; bases not matched to a gene: 7. CDR1 and CDR2 (germline): SGHKS, YYEKEE (reference sequence). The CDR3 is CASSLMGQGASGELFF. In DNA form, the CDR3 reads TGTGCCAGCAGCTTAATGGGACAGGGGGCGTCTGGGGAGCTGTTTTTT. Full variable domain (rest looked up from reference TRBV5-5 and TRBJ2-2): DAGVTQSPTHLIKTRGQQVTLRCSPISGHKSVSWYQQVLGQGPQFIFQYYEKEERGRGNFPDRFSARQFPNYSSELNVNALLLGDSALYLCASSLMGQGASGELFFGEGSRLTVL.

The J gene is TRBJ2-1, the V gene TRBV25-1; 7 bases are shared with TRBD1. With V trimmed by 3 bases and J by 4 bases, 6 bases remained unmatched. This CDR3 is built from 15 residues. Germline V gene sequence: CDR1 MGHDK, CDR2 SYGVNS. The CDR3 spells CASSDPGQKYNEQFF. The CDR3 coding sequence is TGTGCCAGCAGTGATCCGGGACAGAAATACAATGAGCAGTTCTTC.

The rearrangement joins TRBV6-5 to TRBJ1-5; TRBD1 agrees at 9 bases. Germline values: CDR1 MNHEY, CDR2 SVGAGI. Losses at the gene ends were 5 bases for V and 5 bases for J; bases not matched to a gene: 7. The CDR3 loop spans 15 amino acids. CDR3 DNA sequence: TGTGCCAGCAGTCCGGGACAGGGTAGGGATCAGCCCCAGCATTTT. This encodes CASSPGQGRDQPQHF.

The chain is built from TRBV18 and TRBJ2-7; 8 bases map to TRBD1. The CDR3 has 14 amino acids. J was trimmed by 3 bases and V by 3 bases; bases with no gene match: 4. Looked up from germline, CDR1 is KGHSH and CDR2 is LQKENI. This CDR3 reads CASSPGQVLYEQYF. CDR3 sequence (DNA): TGTGCCAGCTCACCGGGACAGGTACTCTACGAGCAGTACTTC.

V usage is TRBV7-2 and J usage is TRBJ2-2; D uncertain. This CDR3 contains 14 residues. Germline V gene data show CDR1 as SGHTA and CDR2 as FQGNSA. Trimming left V 5 bases short and J 6 bases short, with 13 bases between. The CDR3 DNA follows: TGTGCCAGCAGCGCGGATCAGATCGCCGGGGAGCTGTTTTTT. This encodes CASSADQIAGELFF.

The rearrangement uses TRBV30 and TRBJ2-7; the match to TRBD2 covers 8 bases. J was trimmed by 11 bases and V by 4 bases; bases with no gene match: 10. Looked up from germline, CDR1 is GTSNPN and CDR2 is SVGIG (reference sequence). The CDR3 has 12 amino acids. The CDR3 here is CAWTHREGNKYF. DNA for the CDR3: TGTGCCTGGACTCATCGGGAGGGGAACAAGTACTTC.

The chain carries TRBV11-2 and TRBJ2-2; TRBD1 agrees at 8 bases. The CDR3 loop spans 14 amino acids. Germline CDR1 and CDR2: SGHAT and FQNNGV. V lost 4 bases, J lost 6 bases, and 4 bases stayed unmatched. The chain's CDR3 is CASSSDRVAGELFF. Here the CDR3 DNA reads TGTGCCAGCAGCTCGGACAGGGTTGCCGGGGAGCTGTTTTTT.

The J gene is TRBJ1-2, the V gene TRBV5-5, with 7 bases that match TRBD1. Losses at the gene ends were 4 bases for V and 0 bases for J; bases not matched to a gene: 6. The CDR3 runs 15 residues. The germline V gene has CDR1 SGHKS and CDR2 YYEKEE (reference sequence). CDR3 region: CASSRAGQSNYGYTF. CDR3 nucleotide sequence: TGTGCCAGCAGCAGGGCGGGACAGTCTAACTATGGCTACACCTTC. The full variable domain, rest sourced from reference TRBV5-5 and TRBJ1-2, is DAGVTQSPTHLIKTRGQQVTLRCSPISGHKSVSWYQQVLGQGPQFIFQYYEKEERGRGNFPDRFSARQFPNYSSELNVNALLLGDSALYLCASSRAGQSNYGYTFGSGTRLTVV.

This clone was observed a single time. The rearrangement links TRBV6-1 to TRBJ2-2; D may be TRBD1 (5 bases). CDR1 is MNHNS, CDR2 SASEGT, per germline. V gave up 7 bases and J gave up 7 bases, with 7 bases separating them. This CDR3 spans 11 amino acids. The CDR3 nucleotides are TGTGCCAGCATGGGGCTCGGGGAGCTGTTTTTT. The encoded protein is CASMGLGELFF.

The V gene is TRBV18, the J gene TRBJ2-2; 7 bases map to TRBD1. This CDR3 comprises 15 residues. Germline assignment: CDR1 KGHSH and CDR2 LQKENI. V trimming: 3 bases; J trimming: 2 bases; junction bases outside the gene matches: 3. CDR3 nucleotide sequence: TGTGCCAGCTCACCTGGACAGGCTAACACCGGGGAGCTGTTTTTT. Its protein is CASSPGQANTGELFF.